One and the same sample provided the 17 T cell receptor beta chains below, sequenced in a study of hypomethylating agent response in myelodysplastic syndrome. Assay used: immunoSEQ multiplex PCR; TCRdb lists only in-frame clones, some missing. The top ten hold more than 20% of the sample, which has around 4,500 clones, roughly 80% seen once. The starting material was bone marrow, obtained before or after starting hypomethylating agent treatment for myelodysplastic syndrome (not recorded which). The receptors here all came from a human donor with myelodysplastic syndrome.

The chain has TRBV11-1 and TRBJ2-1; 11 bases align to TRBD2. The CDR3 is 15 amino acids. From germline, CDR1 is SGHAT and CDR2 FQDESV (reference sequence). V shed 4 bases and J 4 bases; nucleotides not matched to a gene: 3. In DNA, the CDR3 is TGTGCCAGCAGCTGGACTAGCGGGCCTTACAATGAGCAGTTCTTC. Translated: CASSWTSGPYNEQFF.

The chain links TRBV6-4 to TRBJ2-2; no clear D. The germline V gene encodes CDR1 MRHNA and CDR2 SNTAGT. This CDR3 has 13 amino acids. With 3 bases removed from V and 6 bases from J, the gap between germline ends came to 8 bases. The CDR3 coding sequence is TGTGCCAGCAGTGAGGCGCAGCCCGGGGAGCTGTTTTTT. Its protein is CASSEAQPGELFF.

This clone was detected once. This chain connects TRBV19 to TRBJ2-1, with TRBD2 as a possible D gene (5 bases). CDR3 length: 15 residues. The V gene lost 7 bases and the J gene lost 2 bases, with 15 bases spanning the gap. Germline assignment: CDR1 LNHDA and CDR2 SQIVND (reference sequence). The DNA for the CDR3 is TGTGCCAGTAAACTGTTGAGCGGTGCCTACAATGAGCAGTTCTTC. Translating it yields CASKLLSGAYNEQFF.

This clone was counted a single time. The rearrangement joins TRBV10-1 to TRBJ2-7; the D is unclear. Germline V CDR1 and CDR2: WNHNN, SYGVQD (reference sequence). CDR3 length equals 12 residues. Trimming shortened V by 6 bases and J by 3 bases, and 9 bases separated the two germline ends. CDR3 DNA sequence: TGCGCCAGCAGCAGGAATCTCTACGAGCAGTACTTC. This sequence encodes CASSRNLYEQYF.

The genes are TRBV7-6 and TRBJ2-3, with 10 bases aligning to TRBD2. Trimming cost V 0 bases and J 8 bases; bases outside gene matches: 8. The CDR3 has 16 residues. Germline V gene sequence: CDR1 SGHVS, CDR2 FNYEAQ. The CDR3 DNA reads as TGTGCCAGCAGCTTAGCGCTAGCGGGAGTGTTTGCTACGCAGTATTTT. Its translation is CASSLALAGVFATQYF.

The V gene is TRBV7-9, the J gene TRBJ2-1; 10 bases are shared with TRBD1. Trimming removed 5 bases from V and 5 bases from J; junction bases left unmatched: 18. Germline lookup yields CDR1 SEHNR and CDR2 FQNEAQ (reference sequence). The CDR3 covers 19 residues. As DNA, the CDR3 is TGTGCCAGCAGCCCCAAATCATGGGACAGGGGTTATCTTCACAATGAGCAGTTCTTC. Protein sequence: CASSPKSWDRGYLHNEQFF.

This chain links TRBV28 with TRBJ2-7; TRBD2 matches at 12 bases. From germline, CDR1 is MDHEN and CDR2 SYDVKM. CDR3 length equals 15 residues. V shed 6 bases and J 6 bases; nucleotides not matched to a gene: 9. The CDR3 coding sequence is TGTGCCAGCAGGCCTAGCGGGAGGGAGTTTGGCGAGCAGTACTTC. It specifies CASRPSGREFGEQYF.

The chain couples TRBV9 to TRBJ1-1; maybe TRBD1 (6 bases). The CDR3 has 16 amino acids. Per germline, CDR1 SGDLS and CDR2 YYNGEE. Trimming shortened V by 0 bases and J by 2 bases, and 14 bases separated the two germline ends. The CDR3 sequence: CASSVGGGHSNTEAFF. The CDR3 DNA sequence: TGTGCCAGCAGCGTAGGGGGGGGACACTCAAACACTGAAGCTTTCTTT.

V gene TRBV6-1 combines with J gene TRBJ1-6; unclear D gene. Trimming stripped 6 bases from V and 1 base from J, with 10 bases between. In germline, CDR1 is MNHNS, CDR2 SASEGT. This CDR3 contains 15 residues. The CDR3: CASRVSRSYNSPLHF. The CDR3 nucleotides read TGTGCCAGCAGGGTATCCAGGTCCTATAATTCACCCCTCCACTTT.

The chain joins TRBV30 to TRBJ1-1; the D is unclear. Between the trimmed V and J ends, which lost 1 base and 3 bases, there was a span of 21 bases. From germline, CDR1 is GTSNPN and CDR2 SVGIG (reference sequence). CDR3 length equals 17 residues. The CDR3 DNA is TGTGCCTGGAGTGATGTAATGCGGCAGTCAACCCACACTGAAGCTTTCTTT. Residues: CAWSDVMRQSTHTEAFF.

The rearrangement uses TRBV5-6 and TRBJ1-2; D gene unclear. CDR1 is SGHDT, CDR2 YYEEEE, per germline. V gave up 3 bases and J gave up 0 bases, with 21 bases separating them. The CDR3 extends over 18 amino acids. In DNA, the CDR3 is TGTGCCAGCAGCTCCTGGGGTAGGCGGATCTCCTCTAACTATGGCTACACCTTC. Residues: CASSSWGRRISSNYGYTF.

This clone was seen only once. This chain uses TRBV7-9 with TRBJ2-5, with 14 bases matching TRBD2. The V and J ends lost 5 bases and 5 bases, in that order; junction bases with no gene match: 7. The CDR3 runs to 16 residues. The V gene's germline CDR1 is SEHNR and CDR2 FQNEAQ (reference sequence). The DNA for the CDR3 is TGTGCCAGCAGCCCGGGACTAGCGGGAGCATTGGAGACCCAGTACTTC. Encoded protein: CASSPGLAGALETQYF.

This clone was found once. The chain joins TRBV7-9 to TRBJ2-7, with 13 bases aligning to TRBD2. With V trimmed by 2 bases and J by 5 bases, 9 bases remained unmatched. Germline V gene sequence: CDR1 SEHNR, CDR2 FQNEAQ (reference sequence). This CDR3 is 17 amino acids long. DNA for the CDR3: TGTGCCAGCAGCTTATCGGGACTAGCGGGGTCGGTGGACGAGCAGTACTTC. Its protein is CASSLSGLAGSVDEQYF.

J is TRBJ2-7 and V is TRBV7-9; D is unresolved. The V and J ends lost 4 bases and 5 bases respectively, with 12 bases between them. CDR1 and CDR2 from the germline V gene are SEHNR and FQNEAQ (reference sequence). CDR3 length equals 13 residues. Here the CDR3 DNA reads TGTGCCAGCAGCTGGAGAACAGTGCACGAGCAGTACTTC. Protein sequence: CASSWRTVHEQYF.

The CDR3 nucleotides read TGTGCCAGCAGTGAAGCGCGCTACTCCTACGAGCAGTACTTC. It encodes CASSEARYSYEQYF. The chain is built from TRBV2 and TRBJ2-7, with D uncertain. This CDR3 has 14 residues. Germline V lookup: CDR1 SNHLY, CDR2 FYNNEI. Trimming cost V 0 bases and J 0 bases, with 6 bases left between them.

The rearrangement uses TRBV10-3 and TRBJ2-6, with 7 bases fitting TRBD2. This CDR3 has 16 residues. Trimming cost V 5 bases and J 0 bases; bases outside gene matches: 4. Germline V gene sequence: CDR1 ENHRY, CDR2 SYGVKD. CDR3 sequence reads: CAISPGGNSGANVLTF. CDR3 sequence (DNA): TGTGCCATCAGTCCCGGGGGGAACTCTGGGGCCAACGTCCTGACTTTC.

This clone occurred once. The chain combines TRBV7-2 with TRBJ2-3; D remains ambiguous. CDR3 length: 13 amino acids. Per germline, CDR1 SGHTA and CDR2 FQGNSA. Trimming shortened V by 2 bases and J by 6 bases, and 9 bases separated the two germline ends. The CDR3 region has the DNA TGTGCCAGCAGCTTAATATCTTCGGATACGCAGTATTTT. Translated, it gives CASSLISSDTQYF.